Below are 16 T cell receptor beta chains sequenced from a single sample in a study of blood T cell repertoires in COVID-19. Sequencing used immunoSEQ multiplex PCR; TCRdb keeps in-frame clones, though not all of them. The repertoire holds roughly 250,000 clones, with more than 85% as singletons. Sequenced: peripheral blood. All receptors derive from a man aged 25-45 years with acute or convalescent COVID-19.

The J gene is TRBJ1-2, the V gene TRBV29-1; 7 positions agree with TRBD1. The germline V gene encodes CDR1 SQVTM and CDR2 ANQGSEA. With 6 bases clipped from V and 4 bases from J, the junction kept 2 bases outside the gene matches. The CDR3 runs 11 residues. CDR3 DNA: TGCAGCGTGGGGACAGTCTATGGCTACACCTTC. As protein: CSVGTVYGYTF.

The J gene is TRBJ2-3, the V gene TRBV5-6, with TRBD1 matching over 9 bases. CDR3 length: 15 residues. The J segment lost 3 bases and the V segment lost 4 bases, leaving 6 bases of the junction unmatched. The germline gives CDR1 SGHDT, CDR2 YYEEEE. The chain's CDR3 is CASSAGTGYTDTQYF. DNA of the CDR3: TGTGCCAGCAGCGCCGGGACAGGGTATACAGATACGCAGTATTTT.

About this clone: Other DNA sequences within the sample encode an identical CDR3. The chain combines TRBV5-1 with TRBJ1-1; D is possibly TRBD1 (6 bases). Germline V gene lookup returns CDR1 SGHRS and CDR2 YFSETQ. V was shortened by 2 bases and J by 1 base, with 9 bases between the two germline ends. The length of the CDR3 is 14 residues. Here the CDR3 DNA reads TGCGCCAGCAGCTTACAGGGTTCGAACACTGAAGCTTTCTTT. It specifies CASSLQGSNTEAFF. The whole variable domain, filled in from reference TRBV5-1 and TRBJ1-1, reads KAGVTQTPRYLIKTRGQQVTLSCSPISGHRSVSWYQQTPGQGLQFLFEYFSETQRNKGNFPGRFSGRQFSNSRSEMNVSTLELGDSALYLCASSLQGSNTEAFFGQGTRLTVV.

The V and J genes are TRBV19 and TRBJ1-5; D is perhaps TRBD1 (5 bases). The CDR3 length is 14 residues. Germline V gene sequence: CDR1 LNHDA, CDR2 SQIVND (reference sequence). The germline V and J ends were trimmed by 6 bases and 0 bases, with 9 bases remaining between them. CDR3 residues: CASRGTYSNQPQHF. As DNA, the CDR3 is TGTGCCAGTAGAGGGACTTATAGCAATCAGCCCCAGCATTTT.

The chain is built from TRBV7-9 and TRBJ2-5; maybe TRBD1 (5 bases). Per germline, CDR1 SEHNR and CDR2 FQNEAQ (reference sequence). Between the trimmed V and J ends, which lost 7 bases and 5 bases, there was a span of 11 bases. The CDR3 covers 12 residues. CDR3 protein: CASTSSGETQYF. Written as DNA, the CDR3 is TGTGCCAGCACCTCATCAGGGGAGACCCAGTACTTC.

The gene calls are TRBV7-9 and TRBJ1-1, with D possibly TRBD1 on 5 matching bases. Germline CDR1 is SEHNR and CDR2 is FQNEAQ (reference sequence). V shed 5 bases and J shed 2 bases, with 12 bases lying between them. This CDR3 comprises 14 residues. CDR3 protein: CASSLHDRNTEAFF. The CDR3 DNA reads as TGTGCCAGCAGCCTTCACGACAGAAACACTGAAGCTTTCTTT.

The V gene is TRBV6-5, the J gene TRBJ1-1; D is unclear. CDR1 is MNHEY, CDR2 SVGAGI, per germline. Trimming left V 2 bases short and J 2 bases short, with 12 bases between. The CDR3 loop spans 15 amino acids. The CDR3 loop is CASSYGTEINTEAFF. For the CDR3, the DNA is TGTGCCAGCAGTTACGGTACAGAAATTAACACTGAAGCTTTCTTT.

The chain is built from TRBV2 and TRBJ1-4, with a weak D call TRBD1 (5 bases). Germline V gene lookup returns CDR1 SNHLY and CDR2 FYNNEI. This CDR3 is built from 16 residues. Trimming cost V 1 base and J 4 bases, with 13 bases left between them. The CDR3 here is CASSEGLGQINEKLFF. CDR3 nucleotides: TGTGCCAGCAGTGAAGGCTTGGGGCAGATTAATGAAAAACTGTTTTTT.

The chain couples TRBV27 to TRBJ1-1; 8 bases are shared with TRBD1. Trimming cost V 6 bases and J 3 bases; bases outside gene matches: 3. This CDR3 contains 13 residues. Germline CDR1 and CDR2: MNHEY and SMNVEV (reference sequence). The CDR3 is CASRTDRDTEAFF. The CDR3 DNA sequence: TGTGCCAGCAGGACGGACAGGGACACTGAAGCTTTCTTT.

The rearrangement uses TRBV2 and TRBJ1-6, with 10 nucleotides matching TRBD1. Germline lookup yields CDR1 SNHLY and CDR2 FYNNEI. J lost 6 bases, V lost 2 bases, and 4 bases had no gene match. The CDR3 covers 16 residues. CDR3 in amino acids: CASSETGTGANSPLHF. CDR3 coding DNA: TGTGCCAGCAGTGAAACAGGGACAGGGGCTAATTCACCCCTCCACTTT.

The genes are TRBV4-1 and TRBJ2-7; 7 nucleotides match TRBD1. This CDR3 is built from 14 residues. V was pared by 3 bases and J by 6 bases, with 8 bases of the junction left unmatched. CDR1 and CDR2 from the germline V gene are MGHRA and YSYEKL. The CDR3 DNA is TGCGCCAGCAGCCAGCGGAGACAGGGCGTCGAGCAGTACTTC. This encodes CASSQRRQGVEQYF.

The rearrangement joins TRBV4-1 to TRBJ1-4; 7 nucleotides line up with TRBD1. Germline loops: CDR1 MGHRA, CDR2 YSYEKL. V dropped 1 base and J dropped 13; count of bases not matched to a gene: 15. The CDR3 spans 16 residues. The CDR3 DNA reads as TGCGCCAGCAGCCAAGTCATTGACAGGGCCACGACCATACTGTTTTTT. Its translation: CASSQVIDRATTILFF.

The chain uses TRBV5-6 and TRBJ2-7, with 10 bases identical to TRBD1. Losses at the gene ends were 4 bases for V and 3 bases for J; bases not matched to a gene: 4. Per germline, CDR1 SGHDT and CDR2 YYEEEE. The CDR3 extends over 14 amino acids. CDR3 loop: CASSGDRGLYEQYF. The CDR3 DNA reads TGTGCCAGCAGCGGGGACAGGGGCCTCTACGAGCAGTACTTC.

The rearrangement uses TRBV28 and TRBJ1-2; TRBD1 might be the D (5 bases). CDR3 length: 14 amino acids. V was pared by 3 bases and J by 4 bases, with 12 bases between. In germline, CDR1 is MDHEN, CDR2 SYDVKM. The CDR3 loop reads CASSFSQGGYGYTF. DNA for the CDR3: TGTGCCAGCAGTTTTTCGCAGGGTGGCTATGGCTACACCTTC.

J is TRBJ1-2 and V is TRBV19, with 7 bases fitting TRBD1. The V segment lost 7 bases and the J segment 2 bases; nucleotides outside the gene matches: 4. In germline, CDR1 is LNHDA, CDR2 SQIVND (reference sequence). The CDR3 contains 13 residues. CDR3 nucleotide sequence: TGTGCCAGTACCCCGACAGGGAACTATGGCTACACCTTC. It codes for CASTPTGNYGYTF. The variable domain in full, with the rest retrieved from reference TRBV19 and TRBJ1-2, is DGGITQSPKYLFRKEGQNVTLSCEQNLNHDAMYWYRQDPGQGLRLIYYSQIVNDFQKGDIAEGYSVSREKKESFPLTVTSAQKNPTAFYLCASTPTGNYGYTFGSGTRLTVV.

This chain joins TRBV25-1 and TRBJ2-1; TRBD2 matches at 8 bases. Germline trimming cut 1 base from V and 8 bases from J; bases unmatched to any gene: 7. CDR1 MGHDK and CDR2 SYGVNS come from the germline V gene. The CDR3 totals 15 residues. The CDR3 spells CASSEWSGSIYEQFF. In DNA, the CDR3 is TGTGCCAGCAGTGAATGGAGCGGGAGTATCTATGAGCAGTTCTTC.